A single T cell receptor beta chain is shown here with its context. Its antigen is unknown. The source of the sample is a study of T cell responses to AZD1222 COVID-19 vaccine. Study summary: Second doses were pooled across both intervals (about 4 or about 12 weeks). Points from the study as a whole: No repertoire was sampled before or during the peak T cell response, only after it.

CDR1 is MDHEN, CDR2 SYDVKM, per germline. The CDR3 is made up of 14 amino acids. V was trimmed by 6 bases and J by 2 bases, leaving 10 bases between them. Sequencing was performed with immunoSEQ multiplex PCR; in TCRdb, only in-frame clones are kept and a portion is missing. The data show 130,000 to 150,000 clones, with approximately 88% seen just once and roughly 15% held by the top ten. The genes are TRBV28 and TRBJ2-2; D unresolved. This clonotype originated in an adult in good health. Sample: peripheral blood, taken on day 0 of AZD1222 vaccination. In DNA, the CDR3 is TGTGCCAGCAGCTGGACCAGAAACACCGGGGAGCTGTTTTTT. Residues: CASSWTRNTGELFF.